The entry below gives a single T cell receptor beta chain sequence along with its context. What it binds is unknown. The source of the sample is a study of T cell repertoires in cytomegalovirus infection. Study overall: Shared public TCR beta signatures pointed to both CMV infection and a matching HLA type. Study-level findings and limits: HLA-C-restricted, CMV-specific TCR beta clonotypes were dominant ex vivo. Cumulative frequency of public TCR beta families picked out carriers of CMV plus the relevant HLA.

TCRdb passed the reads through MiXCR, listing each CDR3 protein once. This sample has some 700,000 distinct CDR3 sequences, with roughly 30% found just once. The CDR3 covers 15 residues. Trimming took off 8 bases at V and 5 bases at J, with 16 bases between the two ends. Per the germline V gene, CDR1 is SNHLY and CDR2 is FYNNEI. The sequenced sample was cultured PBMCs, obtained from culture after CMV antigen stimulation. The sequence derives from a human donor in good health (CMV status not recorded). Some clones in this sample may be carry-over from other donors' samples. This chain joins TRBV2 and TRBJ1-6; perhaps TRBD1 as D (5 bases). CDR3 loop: CASGRVGENNSPLHF. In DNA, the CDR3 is TGTGCCAGCGGGCGGGTAGGGGAAAATAATTCACCCCTCCACTTT.